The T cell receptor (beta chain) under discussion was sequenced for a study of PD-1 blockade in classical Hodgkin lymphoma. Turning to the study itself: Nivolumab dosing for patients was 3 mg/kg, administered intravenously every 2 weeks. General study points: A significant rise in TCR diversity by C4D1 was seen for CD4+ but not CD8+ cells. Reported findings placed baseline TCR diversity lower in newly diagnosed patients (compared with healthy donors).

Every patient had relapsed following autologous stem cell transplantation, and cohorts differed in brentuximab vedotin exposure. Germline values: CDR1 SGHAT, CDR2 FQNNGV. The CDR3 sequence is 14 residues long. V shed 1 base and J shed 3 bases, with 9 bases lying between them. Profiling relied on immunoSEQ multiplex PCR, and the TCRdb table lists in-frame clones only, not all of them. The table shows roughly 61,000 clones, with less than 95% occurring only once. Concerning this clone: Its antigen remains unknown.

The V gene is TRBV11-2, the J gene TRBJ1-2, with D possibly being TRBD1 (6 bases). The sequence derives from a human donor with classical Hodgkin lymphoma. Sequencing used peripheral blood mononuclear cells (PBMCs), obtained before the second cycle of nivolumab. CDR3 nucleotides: TGTGCCAGCAGCTTAGCGGACAGCGACTATGGCTACACCTTC. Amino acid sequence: CASSLADSDYGYTF.